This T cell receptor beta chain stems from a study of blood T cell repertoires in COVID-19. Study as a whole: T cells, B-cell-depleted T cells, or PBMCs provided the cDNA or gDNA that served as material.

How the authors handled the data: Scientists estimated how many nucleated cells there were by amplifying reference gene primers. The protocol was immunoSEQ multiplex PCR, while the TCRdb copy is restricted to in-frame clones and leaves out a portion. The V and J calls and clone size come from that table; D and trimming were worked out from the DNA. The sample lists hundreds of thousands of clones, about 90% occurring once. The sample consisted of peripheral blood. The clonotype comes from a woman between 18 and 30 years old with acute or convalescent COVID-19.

In DNA form, the CDR3 reads TGTGCCAGCAGCAGCCTAGGGACAGGGGACCATTACGAGCAGTACTTC. It specifies CASSSLGTGDHYEQYF. The gene calls are TRBV7-9 and TRBJ2-7; the match to TRBD1 covers 10 bases. The CDR3 has 16 residues. Per germline, CDR1 SEHNR and CDR2 FQNEAQ (reference sequence). With 5 bases clipped from V and 4 bases from J, the junction kept 11 bases outside the gene matches.